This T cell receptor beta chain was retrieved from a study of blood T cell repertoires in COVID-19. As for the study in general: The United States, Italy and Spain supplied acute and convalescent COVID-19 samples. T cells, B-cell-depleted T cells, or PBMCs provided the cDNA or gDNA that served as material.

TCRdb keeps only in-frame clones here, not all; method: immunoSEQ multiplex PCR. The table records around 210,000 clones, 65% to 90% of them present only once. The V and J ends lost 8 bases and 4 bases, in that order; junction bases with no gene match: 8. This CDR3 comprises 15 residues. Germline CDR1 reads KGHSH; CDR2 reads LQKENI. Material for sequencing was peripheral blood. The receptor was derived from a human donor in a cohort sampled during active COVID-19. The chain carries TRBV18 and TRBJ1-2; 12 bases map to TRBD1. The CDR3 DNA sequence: TGTGCCAGCGCGTCCCGGGACAGGGGGCCCTATGGCTACACCTTC. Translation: CASASRDRGPYGYTF. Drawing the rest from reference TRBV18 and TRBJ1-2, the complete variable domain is NAGVMQNPRHLVRRRGQEARLRCSPMKGHSHVYWYRQLPEEGLKFMVYLQKENIIDESGMPKERFSAEFPKEGPSILRIQQVVRGDSAAYFCASASRDRGPYGYTFGSGTRLTVV.